This T cell receptor (beta chain) is from a study of T-cell reconstitution after alpha-beta-depleted transplantation in children. Overall study findings and caveats: The high TCRbeta diversity at day 60 in some patients came from surviving recipient T cells and thymic progenitors. From newly produced T cells came most of the T-cell counts and diversity one year after transplant. After transplant, at about two months, alpha-beta T cells were reportedly derived from several hundred expanded graft clones.

Unique molecular identifiers were incorporated during preparation of the TCRbeta library. TCRdb used MiXCR to reprocess the PCR reads, holding one entry per CDR3 protein. This sample has a few hundred thousand distinct CDR3 sequences; 20% to 30% occur once, and the top ten carry about 2.8%. Worth noting for this clonotype: The antigen is unknown.

V shed 3 bases and J shed 4 bases, with 25 bases lying between them. The CDR3 consists of 18 residues. The germline V gene encodes CDR1 SGHAT and CDR2 FQNNGV. Material: PBMCs, obtained before TCRalphabeta/CD19-depleted stem cell transplant. The TCR comes from a girl aged 2 to 10 with Fanconi anemia, due to receive a stem cell transplant. This chain links TRBV11-2 with TRBJ2-7; D tentatively fits TRBD1 or TRBD2 (5 bases each). The CDR3 sequence is CASSLRGDQFTGIYEQYF. For the CDR3, the DNA is TGTGCCAGCAGCTTGAGGGGAGACCAATTCACCGGGATTTACGAGCAGTACTTC.